This T cell receptor beta chain was sequenced during a study of OX40 agonist ivuxolimab in advanced cancers. In the study overall: A history of anti-PD-1, anti-PD-L1 or anti-CTLA-4 therapy was acceptable, and approximately 41% had some. Study outcomes and limitations: Clonal expansion from baseline to week 6 occurred in both CD4+ and CD8+ T cells. Expanded clones tended on average to be more numerous among CD8+ T cells than CD4+.

TCRdb's copy holds only in-frame clones and misses some; the assay was immunoSEQ multiplex PCR. The sample has over 80,000 clones, 88% seen once. Peripheral blood came from all dose cohorts at three timepoints. A word on this clone: The antigen remains undetermined.

In germline, CDR1 is SGHRS, CDR2 YFSETQ. This CDR3 is built from 15 residues. Trimming took 2 bases from V and 2 from J; bases not matched to a gene: 4. This sequence was found in an adult with an advanced solid tumor such as melanoma, head and neck, liver or kidney cancer. The chain is built from TRBV5-1 and TRBJ2-1, with 7 bases identical to TRBD1. The sample consisted of CD4+ or CD8+ T cells sorted from blood, taken in a trial of the OX40 agonist ivuxolimab. CDR3 nucleotide sequence: TGCGCCAGCAGCTTCCCTCAGGGGGCCTACAATGAGCAGTTCTTC. It yields the protein CASSFPQGAYNEQFF. Full variable domain (outside the CDR3, taken from reference TRBV5-1 and TRBJ2-1): KAGVTQTPRYLIKTRGQQVTLSCSPISGHRSVSWYQQTPGQGLQFLFEYFSETQRNKGNFPGRFSGRQFSNSRSEMNVSTLELGDSALYLCASSFPQGAYNEQFFGPGTRLTVL.